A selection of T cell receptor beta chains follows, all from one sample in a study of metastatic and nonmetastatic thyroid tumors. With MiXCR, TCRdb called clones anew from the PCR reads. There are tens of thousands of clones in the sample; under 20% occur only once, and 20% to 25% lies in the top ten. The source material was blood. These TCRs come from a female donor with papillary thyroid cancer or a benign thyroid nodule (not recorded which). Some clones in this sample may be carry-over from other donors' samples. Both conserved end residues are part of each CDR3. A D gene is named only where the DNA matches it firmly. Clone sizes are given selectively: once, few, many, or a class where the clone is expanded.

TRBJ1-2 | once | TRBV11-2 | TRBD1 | TGTGCCAGCAGCCTACTCCCGGGACAGGGATCTAACTATGGCTACACCTTC | CASSLLPGQGSNYGYTF
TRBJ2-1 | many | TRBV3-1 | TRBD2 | TGTGCCAGCAGCCAAGAGCGGGGGTACAATGAGCAGTTCTTC | CASSQERGYNEQFF
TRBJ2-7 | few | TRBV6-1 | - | TGTGCCAGCAGTGGCGAATACTACCCCTACGAGCAGTACTTC | CASSGEYYPYEQYF
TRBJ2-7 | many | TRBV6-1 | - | TGTGCCAGCTCCAGGGCGGAAACCTACGAGCAGTACTTC | CASSRAETYEQYF
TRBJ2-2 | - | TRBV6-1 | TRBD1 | TGTGCCAGCAGGGACAGGAGACTAAACACCGGGGAGCTGTTTTTT | CASRDRRLNTGELFF
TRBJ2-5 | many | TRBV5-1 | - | TGCGCCAGCAGCCCCATAGGGAACAGTCAAGAGACCCAGTACTTC | CASSPIGNSQETQYF
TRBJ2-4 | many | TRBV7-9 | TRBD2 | TGTGCCAGCAGCTTGGCGGGGGGGCAGGGCAAAAACATTCAGTACTTC | CASSLAGGQGKNIQYF
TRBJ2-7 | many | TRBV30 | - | TGTGCCTGGAGTTCAAGCAGGGTCGGCGAGCAGTACTTC | CAWSSSRVGEQYF
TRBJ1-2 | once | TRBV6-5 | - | TGTGCCAGCAGTTACTCGATCTCCGTGACAGCGTCATATTGCTGCACCTTC | CASSYSISVTASYCCTF
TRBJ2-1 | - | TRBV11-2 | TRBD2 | TGTGTCAGCAGCTTACTAGCGGGGTGGTGGGGTGAGCAGTTCTTC | CVSSLLAGWWGEQFF
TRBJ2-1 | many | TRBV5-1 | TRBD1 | TGCGCCAGCAGCAGAACAGGGGTGAAGGCACACAATGAGCAGTTCTTC | CASSRTGVKAHNEQFF
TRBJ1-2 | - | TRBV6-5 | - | TGTGCCAGCAGTTCCATCGGGGGGGGCTCCTATGGCTACACCTTC | CASSSIGGGSYGYTF
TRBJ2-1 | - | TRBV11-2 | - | TGTGCCAGCAGCTCCTTTGGGGGCCAGAACAATGAGCAGTTCTTC | CASSSFGGQNNEQFF
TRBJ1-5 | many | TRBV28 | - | TGTGCCAGCAGTTTAGCCGTCGGCAGGGCTCAGCCCCAGCATTTT | CASSLAVGRAQPQHF
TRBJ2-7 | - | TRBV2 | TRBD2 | TGTGCCAGCGGGCTAGCGGAGAACGAGCAGTACTTC | CASGLAENEQYF
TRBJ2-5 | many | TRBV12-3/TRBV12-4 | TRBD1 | TGTGCCAGCAGTCATAGGACAGGGGGCAAAAAGACCCAGTACTTC | CASSHRTGGKKTQYF
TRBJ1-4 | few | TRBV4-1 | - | TGCGCCAGCAGCCAGTCAGACCAGGAGGGCGAAGAAAAACTGGTTTTT | CASSQSDQEGEEKLVF
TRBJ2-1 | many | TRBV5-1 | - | TGCGCCAGCAGCTTGTTGCAGGAAGGTGAGCAGTTCTTC | CASSLLQEGEQFF